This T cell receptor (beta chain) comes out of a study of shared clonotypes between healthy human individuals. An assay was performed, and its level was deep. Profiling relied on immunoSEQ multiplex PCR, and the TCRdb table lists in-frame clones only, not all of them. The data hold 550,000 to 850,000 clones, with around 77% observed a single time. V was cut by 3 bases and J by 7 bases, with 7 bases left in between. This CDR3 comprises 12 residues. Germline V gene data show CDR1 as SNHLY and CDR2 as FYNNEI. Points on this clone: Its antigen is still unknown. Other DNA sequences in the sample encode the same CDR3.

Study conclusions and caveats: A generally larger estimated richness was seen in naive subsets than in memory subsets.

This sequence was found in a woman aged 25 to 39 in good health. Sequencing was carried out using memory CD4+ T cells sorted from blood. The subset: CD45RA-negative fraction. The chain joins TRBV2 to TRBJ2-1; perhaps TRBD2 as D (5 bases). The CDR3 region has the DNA TGTGCCAGCAGTGATCGGGGAAATGAGCAGTTCTTC. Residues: CASSDRGNEQFF. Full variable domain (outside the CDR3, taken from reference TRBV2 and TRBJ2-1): EPEVTQTPSHQVTQMGQEVILRCVPISNHLYFYWYRQILGQKVEFLVSFYNNEISEKSEIFDDQFSVERPDGSNFTLKIRSTKLEDSAMYFCASSDRGNEQFFGPGTRLTVL.